The following is a T cell receptor (beta chain) sequence with its context. As yet, its antigen is unknown. The sample carries other DNA sequences with the same CDR3. Free of recent acute infections or vaccinations, the donors were healthy HIV-negative adults. Looked up from germline, CDR1 is MNHEY and CDR2 is SVGAGI. The length of the CDR3 is 12 residues. The V end lost 3 bases, the J end lost 4 bases, and 6 bases lay between the germline ends. Profiling relied on immunoSEQ multiplex PCR, and the TCRdb table lists in-frame clones only, not all of them. The table has about 2.4 million clones, over 85% seen once. This entry is derived from a study of shared clonotypes between healthy human individuals. Whole-study findings and limits: For sorted subsets, rarefaction showed incomplete sequencing despite large depth. It was the few donors that limited the genetic and exposure-history diversity represented.

This receptor was identified in a young man in good health. Some clones in this sample may be carry-over from other donors' samples. The rearrangement joins TRBV6-5 to TRBJ2-5; either TRBD1 or TRBD2 may supply D (5 bases each). Sequenced: naive CD4+ T cells from PBMCs. Subset in this sample: CD45RA+ positively selected. The CDR3 sequence is CASSYGGETQYF. Written as DNA, the CDR3 is TGTGCCAGCAGTTATGGGGGAGAGACCCAGTACTTC.